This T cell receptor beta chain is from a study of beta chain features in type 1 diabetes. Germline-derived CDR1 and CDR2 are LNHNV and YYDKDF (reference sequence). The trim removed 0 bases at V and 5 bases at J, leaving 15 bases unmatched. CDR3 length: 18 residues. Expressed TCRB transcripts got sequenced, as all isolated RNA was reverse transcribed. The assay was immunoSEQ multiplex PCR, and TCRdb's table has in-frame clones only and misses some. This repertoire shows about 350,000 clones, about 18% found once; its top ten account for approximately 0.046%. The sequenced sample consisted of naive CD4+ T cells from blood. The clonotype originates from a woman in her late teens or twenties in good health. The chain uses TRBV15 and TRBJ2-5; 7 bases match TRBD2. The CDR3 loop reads CATSRDRGGDVIYETQYF. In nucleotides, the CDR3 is TGTGCCACCAGCAGAGATCGGGGAGGGGATGTGATTTACGAGACCCAGTACTTC.